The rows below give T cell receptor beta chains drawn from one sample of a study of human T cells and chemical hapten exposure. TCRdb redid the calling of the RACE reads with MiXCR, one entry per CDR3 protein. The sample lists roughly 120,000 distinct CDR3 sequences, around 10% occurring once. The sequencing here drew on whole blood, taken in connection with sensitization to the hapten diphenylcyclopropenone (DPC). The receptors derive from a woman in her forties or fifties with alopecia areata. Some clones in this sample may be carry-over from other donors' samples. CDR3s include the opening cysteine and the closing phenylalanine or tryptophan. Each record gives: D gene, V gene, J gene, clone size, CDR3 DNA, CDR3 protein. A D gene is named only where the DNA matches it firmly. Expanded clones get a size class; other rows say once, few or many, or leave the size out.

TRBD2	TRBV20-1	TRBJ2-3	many	TGCAGTGCTAGTCTACTAGCGGGGGGGCCAGATACGCAGTATTTT	CSASLLAGGPDTQYF
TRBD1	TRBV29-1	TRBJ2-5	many	TGCAGCGTTGAACGCAGGGGGCAAGAGACCCAGTACTTC	CSVERRGQETQYF
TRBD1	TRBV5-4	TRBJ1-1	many	TGTGCCAGCAGCTTGGACAGGGGCTCAGAAGCTTTCTTT	CASSLDRGSEAFF
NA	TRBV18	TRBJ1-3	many	TGTGCCAGCTCACGAGAACTTGGCGGAGGGACCTCTGGAAACACCATATATTTT	CASSRELGGGTSGNTIYF
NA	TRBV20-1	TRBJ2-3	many	TGCAGTGCTGGACCCGGGACCTTTTTCGATACGCAGTATTTT	CSAGPGTFFDTQYF
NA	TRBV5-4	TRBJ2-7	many	TGTGCCAGCAGCTTGGAACAGACCTACGAGCAGTACTTC	CASSLEQTYEQYF
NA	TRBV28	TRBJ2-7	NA	TGTGCCAGCAGTACCCACCAAAGGTCCTACGAGCAGTACTTC	CASSTHQRSYEQYF
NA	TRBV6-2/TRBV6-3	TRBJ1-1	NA	TGTGCCAGCAGCCCACCAATCCTCAGAGACACTGAAGCTTTCTTT	CASSPPILRDTEAFF
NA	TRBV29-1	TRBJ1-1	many	TGCAGCGTTGTATGGGGAGGGGCGGAAGCTTTCTTT	CSVVWGGAEAFF
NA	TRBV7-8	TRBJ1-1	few	TGTGCCAGCAGGGAATTTATGAACACTGAAGCTTTCTTT	CASREFMNTEAFF
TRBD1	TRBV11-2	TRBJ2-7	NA	TGTGCCAGCAGCTTAGCAACAGGGGTCACCTACGAGCAGTACTTC	CASSLATGVTYEQYF
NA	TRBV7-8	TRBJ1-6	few	TGTGCCAGCAGCTTAAACGAATCACCCCTCCACTTT	CASSLNESPLHF
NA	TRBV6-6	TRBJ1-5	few	TGTGCCAGCAGTTACTCGAAATCAGGGGGCAATCAGCCCCAGCATTTT	CASSYSKSGGNQPQHF
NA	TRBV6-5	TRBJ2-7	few	TGTGCCAGCAGGGACAGCATCTACGAGCAGTACTTC	CASRDSIYEQYF
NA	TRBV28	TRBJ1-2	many	TGTGCCAGCAGCCGCGGGAGCTATGGCTACACCTTC	CASSRGSYGYTF
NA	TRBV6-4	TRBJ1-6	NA	TGTGCCAGCAGTGAGGCGGTTGGGACCTATTCACCCCTCCACTTT	CASSEAVGTYSPLHF
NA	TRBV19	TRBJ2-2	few	TGTGCCAGTAGTTCCGGGGCCTATTTGAACACCGGGGAGCTGTTTTTT	CASSSGAYLNTGELFF
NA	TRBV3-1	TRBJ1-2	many	TGTGCCAGCAGCCCACACCCGGGCGTCTATGGCTACACCTTC	CASSPHPGVYGYTF
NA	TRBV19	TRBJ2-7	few	TGTGCCAGTAGGTCGGTTGGTGACGAGCAGTACTTC	CASRSVGDEQYF
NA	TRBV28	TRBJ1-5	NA	TGTGCCAGCAGTTTATCACAAGGGCATCAGCCCCAGCATTTT	CASSLSQGHQPQHF
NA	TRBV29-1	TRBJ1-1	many	TGCAGCGTTGTTCGAGGGGCGAACACTGAAGCTTTCTTT	CSVVRGANTEAFF
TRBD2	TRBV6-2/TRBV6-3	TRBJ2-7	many	TGTGCCAGCAGTTACTTGACTAGCGGGCCCACCACCTACGAGCAGTACTTC	CASSYLTSGPTTYEQYF
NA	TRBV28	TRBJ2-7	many	TGTGCCAGCAGTTTACCTCGGGGTAGCGGTACCTCCTACGAGCAGTACTTC	CASSLPRGSGTSYEQYF
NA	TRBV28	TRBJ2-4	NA	TGTGCCAGCAGTTTAAAAGGCTTGACAGGGAGGACTAAAAACATTCAGTACTTC	CASSLKGLTGRTKNIQYF
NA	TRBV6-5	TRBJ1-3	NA	TGTGCCAGCAGTCCAACAGGGTTCGGAAACACCATATATTTT	CASSPTGFGNTIYF
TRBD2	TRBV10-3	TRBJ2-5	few	TGTGCCATCAGCTATTTGATAGCGGGAGGTTTTGAGACCCAGTACTTC	CAISYLIAGGFETQYF
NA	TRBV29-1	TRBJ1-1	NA	TGCAGCGTGGCTAACACTGAAGCTTTCTTT	CSVANTEAFF
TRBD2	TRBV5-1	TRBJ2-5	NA	TGCGCCAGCAGCTCCGGACTAGCGGGAGGACGGCGTGAGACCCAGTACTTC	CASSSGLAGGRRETQYF